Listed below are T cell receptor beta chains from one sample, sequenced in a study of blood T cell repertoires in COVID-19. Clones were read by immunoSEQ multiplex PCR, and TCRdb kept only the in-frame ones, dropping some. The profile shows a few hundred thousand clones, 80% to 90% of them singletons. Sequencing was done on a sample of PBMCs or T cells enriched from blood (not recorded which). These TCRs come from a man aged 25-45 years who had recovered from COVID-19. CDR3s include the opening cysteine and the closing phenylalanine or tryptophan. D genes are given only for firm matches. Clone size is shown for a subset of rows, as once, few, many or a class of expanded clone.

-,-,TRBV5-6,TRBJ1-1,TGTGCCAGCAGCCGCGTTGGCCCGGAGGCTGAAGCTTTCTTT,CASSRVGPEAEAFF
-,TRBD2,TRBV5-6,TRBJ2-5,TGTGCCAGCAGCTTGGTCCTAGCGGGAGCAGAGACCCAGTACTTC,CASSLVLAGAETQYF
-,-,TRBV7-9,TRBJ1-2,TGTGCCAGCAGCCCCCAAAGGGGGAACCGGGCCCTCAATGGCTACACCTTC,CASSPQRGNRALNGYTF
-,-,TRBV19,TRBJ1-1,TGTGCCAGTAGCCAATATGAGGGGGTGGGCACCGAAGCTTTCTTT,CASSQYEGVGTEAFF
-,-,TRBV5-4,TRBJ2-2,TGTGCCAGCAGCCCAAGTGGGGCGGCGGACACCGGGGAGCTGTTTTTT,CASSPSGAADTGELFF
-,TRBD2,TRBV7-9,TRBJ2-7,TGTGCCAGCAGCTTAGCCTGGACTAGCGGTACCTACGAGCAGTACTTC,CASSLAWTSGTYEQYF
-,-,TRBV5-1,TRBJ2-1,TGCGCCAGCAGCTTGGGCGCGGGGCCCAATGAGCAGTTCTTC,CASSLGAGPNEQFF
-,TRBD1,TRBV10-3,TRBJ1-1,TGTGCCATCAGTCAGGGGACAGGGGCTATCAGTGAAGCTTTCTTT,CAISQGTGAISEAFF
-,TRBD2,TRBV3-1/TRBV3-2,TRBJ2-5,TGTGCCAGCAGCCCCACCAGCGGGGGGTTGAGAGAGACCCAGTACTTC,CASSPTSGGLRETQYF
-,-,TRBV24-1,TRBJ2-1,TGTGCCACCAGTGACTTCAGGGAGCAGTTCTTC,CATSDFREQFF
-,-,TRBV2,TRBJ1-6,TGTGCCAGCAGACCCGACAGAGGGGGGGGATCACCCCTCCACTTT,CASRPDRGGGSPLHF
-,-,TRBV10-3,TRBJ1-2,TGTGCCATCAGTGAGTTAAGGGAGGAAGGCTACACCTTC,CAISELREEGYTF
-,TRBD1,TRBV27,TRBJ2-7,TGTGCCAGCAGTTTATTCCCGACAGGGGCCACCTACGAGCAGTACTTC,CASSLFPTGATYEQYF
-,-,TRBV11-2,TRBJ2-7,TGTGCCAGCAGCCCCCAACTAGGGCGGGCCCTCTACGAGCAGTACTTC,CASSPQLGRALYEQYF
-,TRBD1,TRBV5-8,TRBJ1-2,TGTGCCAGCAGCTTGGTCACGGGACAGTATAACTATGGCTACACCTTC,CASSLVTGQYNYGYTF
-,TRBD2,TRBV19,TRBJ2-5,TGTGCCAGTAGTATAACTAGCGGAGGGGGGGAGACCCAGTACTTC,CASSITSGGGETQYF
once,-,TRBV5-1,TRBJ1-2,TGCGCCAGCAGCTTGGCGGCGGGGTCCCCTGGCTACACCTTC,CASSLAAGSPGYTF
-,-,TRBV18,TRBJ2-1,TGTGCCAGCTCACCACCGCGGGTTCCCAATGAGCAGTTCTTC,CASSPPRVPNEQFF
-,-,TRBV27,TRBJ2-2,TGTGCCAGCAGTACCTCGACAGACGTCGGGGAGCTGTTTTTT,CASSTSTDVGELFF
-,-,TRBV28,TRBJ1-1,TGTGCCATCCAGGCAGGGGAGCCCACTGAAGCTTTCTTT,CAIQAGEPTEAFF
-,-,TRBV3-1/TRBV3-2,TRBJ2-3,TGTGCCAGCAGTCGCTACACAGATACGCAGTATTTT,CASSRYTDTQYF
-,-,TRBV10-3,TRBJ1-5,TGTGCCATCAGTGAGGGACAGAACCAGCCCCAGCATTTT,CAISEGQNQPQHF
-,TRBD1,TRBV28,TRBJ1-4,TGTGCCAGCAGCCCCGGGGACAGGGGACAGGAAAAACTGTTTTTT,CASSPGDRGQEKLFF
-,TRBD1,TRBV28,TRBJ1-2,TGTGCCAGCAGTTCACCACCAGGGGGCCAAGGCTACACCTTC,CASSSPPGGQGYTF
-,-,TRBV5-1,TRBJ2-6,TGCGCCAGCAGCTTGGAACGGATAGGGGGTGTTGGGGCCAACGTCCTGACTTTC,CASSLERIGGVGANVLTF
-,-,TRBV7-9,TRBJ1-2,TGTGCCAGCAGCTTACCGGTTCTTGATGGCTACACCTTC,CASSLPVLDGYTF